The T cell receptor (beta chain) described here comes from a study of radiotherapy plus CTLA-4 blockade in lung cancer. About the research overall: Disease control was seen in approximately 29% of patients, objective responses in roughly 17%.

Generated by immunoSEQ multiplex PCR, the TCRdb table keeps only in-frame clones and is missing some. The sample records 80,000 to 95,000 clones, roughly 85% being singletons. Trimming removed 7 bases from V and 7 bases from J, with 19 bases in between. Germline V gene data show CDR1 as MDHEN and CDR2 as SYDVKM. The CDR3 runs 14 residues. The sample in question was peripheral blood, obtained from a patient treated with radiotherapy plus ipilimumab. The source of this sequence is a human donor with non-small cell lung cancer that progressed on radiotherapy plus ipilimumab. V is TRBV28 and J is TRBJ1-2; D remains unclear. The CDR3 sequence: CASTSNGIYLGYTF. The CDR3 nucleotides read TGTGCCAGCACCTCCAATGGGATTTACCTTGGCTACACCTTC.